This T cell receptor (beta chain) was retrieved from a study of CD8+CD57+ T cells in acquired aplastic anemia (dated by TCRdb to between 2017 and 2018). Looking at the study overall: On average, sorted CD4+ and CD8+ cells yielded around 3.5 ug of extracted DNA, with a range of about 0.19 to 30 ug. Healthy donor samples averaged approximately 10 million reads for CD4+ and roughly 12 million for CD8+ cells. The study at large found these results: Around 30 CD8+ CDR3 sequences were shared between patients and controls but appeared highly expressed in patients and within their immunodominant clones. Between patients and healthy controls, no significant difference in CD8+ Simpson's diversity was found (P=0.060).

The study deep-sequenced TCR repertoires of sorted CD4+ and CD8+ blood T cells from severe aplastic anemia patients and healthy subjects. Ficoll-Paque density gradient centrifugation was used to isolate peripheral blood mononuclear cells. CD4+ and CD8+ T cells were sorted by FACS or magnetic beads before DNA extraction. With respect to this clonotype: Its antigen remains unidentified. No qualities accompany the bases; no much larger clone lies one base away.

From the cysteine up to the phenylalanine, the CDR3 has a length of 10 residues. Kept here is only the CDR3 DNA, which spans 30 bases and is read in frame from base 1. The germline V gene (reference sequence) gives CDR1 as DFQATT and CDR2 as SNEGSKA. Trimming removed 6 bases from V and 7 bases from J, leaving 10 bases between the germline ends. Profiling of TCR beta VDJ combinations and CDR3 sequences used genomic DNA as the template. An Illumina HiSeq 2000 was the platform used for TCR repertoire sequencing. In the paper's pipeline: TRBV/TRBJ rearrangement plots, CDR3 size and DJ length profiles, and Simpson's diversity index were used to evaluate the repertoires. Whichever DNA sequence was most abundant in the deep sequencing data was defined as the immunodominant clone. CDR3 amino acid sequences were screened for sharing across subjects and were compared with published repertoires and the VDJdb database. In-frame beta chains were kept once TCRdb had trimmed the public reads at Q25 with fastp and called clones with MiXCR. Here each entry gathers all rows of one CDR3 protein and keeps the most common genes and DNA. The V and J calls come from TCRdb's annotation, not from the publication. The sample includes 150,000 to 200,000 distinct CDR3 sequences, with less than 55% observed a single time. Of the sample, around 2.7% is held by the ten largest clones.

Sample: sorted CD4+, CD8+, or CD8+CD57+ T cells (not recorded which) from PBMCs. This sequence uses TRBV20-1 and TRBJ2-7; the D region possibly corresponds to TRBD2 (6 bases align). This TCR was recovered from a human donor in good health. The CDR3 loop reads CSAGTWEQYF. The nucleotide sequence is TGCAGTGCCGGGACTTGGGAGCAGTACTTC.